The T cell receptor (beta chain) described here comes from a study of tumor-infiltrating lymphocytes in primary liver carcinoma. Study-level information: Both sexes were represented among patients, who were 30 to 69 years old. Broader study findings: Merely about 7.5-24% of top clones occurred in all five tumor regions.

The study co-extracted DNA and RNA from 20-30 mg of unsorted bulk tissue. Samples were taken from five separate regions of every tumor. Over 85% of the cells were viable tumor cells in every tumor sample. Priming with a constant-region primer yielded TCR beta cDNA from approximately 500 ng total RNA. Slightly modified ARM-PCR, run as three nested multiplex PCR rounds, produced the TCR beta libraries. The first two PCR rounds used TRBV1-TRBV30 forward primers with a C-beta reverse primer, 9 to 10 cycles each. One entry per CDR3 protein, called by TCRdb with MiXCR from the multiplex PCR reads. Of about 130,000 distinct CDR3 sequences in the sample, roughly three fifths are singletons; the top ten hold more than 7%. The CDR3 loop spans 15 amino acids. The germline V gene has CDR1 SGHRS and CDR2 YFSETQ. To note about this clonotype: Its cognate antigen is unknown. Germline is not matched at one junction end, which may reflect a read error.

Sequences were obtained from liver tumor tissue from sampling region 3. Subset described: tumor region T3, left-lateral pole. The V gene is TRBV5-1, the J gene TRBJ2-2; 8 positions agree with TRBD2. This receptor was identified in an older woman with primary liver carcinoma and hepatitis B virus infection. The CDR3 reads CASSSLAGNTEELFF. The CDR3 bases are TGCGCCAGCAGCTCTCTAGCGGGCAACACCGAGGAGCTGTTTTTT.